Sequencing of this T cell receptor beta chain was carried out in a study of OX40 agonist ivuxolimab in advanced cancers. Study context: Ivuxolimab, which is an agonistic anti-OX40 (CD134) antibody, was administered to the patients. Two patients with cutaneous melanoma and one with hepatocellular carcinoma, three in total, showed partial responses.

There are 15 residues in the CDR3. Trimming removed 4 bases at V and 3 bases at J, with 15 bases between. Per germline, CDR1 PRHDT and CDR2 FYEKMQ (reference sequence). Only in-frame clones appear in the TCRdb table, and some are missing; sequencing was by immunoSEQ multiplex PCR. The sample includes tens of thousands of clones, 91% of them seen just once. This chain uses TRBV13 with TRBJ2-5; D is unclear. This material consisted of CD4+ or CD8+ T cells sorted from blood, taken in a trial of the OX40 agonist ivuxolimab. This TCR came from an adult with an advanced solid tumor such as melanoma, head and neck, liver or kidney cancer. CDR3 amino acids: CASSSRSSYKETQYF. CDR3 in DNA: TGTGCCAGCAGCTCCCGATCATCCTACAAAGAGACCCAGTACTTC.